What follows are 24 T cell receptor beta chains derived from one specimen sequenced in a study of blood T cell repertoires in COVID-19. This table comes from immunoSEQ multiplex PCR, and its TCRdb copy is limited to in-frame clones, with some not included. Of around 140,000 clones listed, approximately 79% were seen once; the top ten hold about 2.3%. The sequenced material came from PBMCs or T cells enriched from blood (not recorded which). The source is a man aged 40-55 years with acute COVID-19.

The gene calls are TRBV6-5 and TRBJ2-4, with D uncertain. This CDR3 contains 15 residues. Germline CDR1 and CDR2: MNHEY and SVGAGI. Trimming pared 6 bases from V and 7 bases from J, leaving 19 bases between. CDR3 amino acids: CASSPPAFAGNIQYF. The CDR3 bases are TGTGCCAGCAGCCCACCGGCTTTCGCCGGGAACATTCAGTACTTC.

DNA for the CDR3: TGTGCCAGCAGCTTAACAGAGAAAGGCTACACCTTC. Amino acid sequence: CASSLTEKGYTF. The chain has TRBV7-9 and TRBJ1-2; D is unresolved. CDR3 length: 12 residues. V lost 2 bases, J lost 8 bases, and 9 bases lay in between. CDR1 and CDR2 from the germline V gene are SEHNR and FQNEAQ (reference sequence).

The V call is TRBV19, the J call TRBJ2-1; 10 bases are shared with TRBD2. Germline V gene sequence: CDR1 LNHDA, CDR2 SQIVND (reference sequence). The trim removed 3 bases at V and 9 bases at J, leaving 11 bases unmatched. This CDR3 has 16 residues. CDR3 protein: CASSIGAAGGPSEQFF. CDR3 coding DNA: TGTGCCAGTAGTATCGGGGCAGCGGGAGGGCCGAGTGAGCAGTTCTTC.

The rearrangement links TRBV10-2 to TRBJ2-7; no reliable D call. The V gene lost 4 bases and the J gene lost 3 bases, with 4 bases spanning the gap. The CDR3 length is 11 residues. Germline V gene lookup returns CDR1 WSHSY and CDR2 SAAADI. The CDR3 DNA sequence: TGCGCCAGCAGTGTAAACTACGAGCAGTACTTC. Protein: CASSVNYEQYF.

This sequence joins TRBV27 and TRBJ2-5, with D perhaps TRBD1 (5 bases). This CDR3 has 13 residues. With 3 bases removed from V and 5 bases from J, the gap between germline ends came to 10 bases. The germline gives CDR1 MNHEY, CDR2 SMNVEV (reference sequence). This chain's CDR3 is CASSFYDSETQYF. Written as DNA, the CDR3 is TGTGCCAGCAGTTTCTACGACAGCGAGACCCAGTACTTC.

CDR3 protein: CASSPGLTGGTEAFF. The CDR3 nucleotides read TGTGCCAGCAGCCCGGGGTTGACAGGGGGCACTGAAGCTTTCTTT. The chain couples TRBV3-1 (or the pseudogene TRBV3-2) to TRBJ1-1, with 9 nucleotides matching TRBD1. The V gene end was trimmed by 4 bases and the J gene end by 4 bases; junction bases not matched to a gene: 7. CDR1 LGHDT and CDR2 YNNKEL come from the germline V gene (reference sequence). The CDR3 consists of 15 residues.

This sequence joins TRBV7-2 and TRBJ2-3; 10 bases match TRBD2. Germline CDR1 reads SGHTA; CDR2 reads FQGNSA. This CDR3 region has 15 residues. The V and J ends lost 5 bases and 2 bases, in that order; junction bases with no gene match: 4. The CDR3 sequence is CASSELAGPTDTQYF. The CDR3 DNA reads TGTGCCAGCAGCGAACTAGCGGGGCCCACAGATACGCAGTATTTT.

The V call is TRBV27, the J call TRBJ2-3, with TRBD1 identical over 7 bases. The germline CDR1 and CDR2 sequences are MNHEY and SMNVEV (reference sequence). The CDR3 spans 16 residues. The trim removed 5 bases at V and 0 bases at J, leaving 8 bases unmatched. The CDR3 sequence is CASSPDRRPSTDTQYF. CDR3 bases: TGTGCCAGCAGTCCGGACAGGAGACCTAGCACAGATACGCAGTATTTT.

This clone has a handful of counts. The rearrangement links TRBV28 to TRBJ2-7; 7 bases are shared with TRBD2. CDR3 length: 14 amino acids. In germline, CDR1 is MDHEN, CDR2 SYDVKM. The ends lost 7 bases at V and 2 bases at J; junction bases unmatched: 8. The CDR3 DNA reads TGTGCCAGCATCGAGCAGGGAGGGACCTACGAGCAGTACTTC. Its protein product is CASIEQGGTYEQYF.

The CDR3 DNA reads TGTGCCAGCAGTTACTCGGCTCAGGGAATGAGCGGGGAGCTGTTTTTT. This gives the protein CASSYSAQGMSGELFF. V gene TRBV6-5 combines with J gene TRBJ2-2, with D maybe TRBD1 (5 bases). The ends were cut back, 0 bases at V and 7 bases at J, with 15 bases in the middle. Germline assignment: CDR1 MNHEY and CDR2 SVGAGI. This CDR3 region has 16 residues.

This chain joins TRBV27 and TRBJ2-5, with a tentative D call TRBD2 (6 bases). The CDR3 runs 15 residues. Trimming left V 5 bases short and J 3 bases short, with 16 bases between. Germline lookup yields CDR1 MNHEY and CDR2 SMNVEV (reference sequence). For the CDR3, the DNA is TGTGCCAGCAGTGATTTGAGGGACTTGGAAGAGACCCAGTACTTC. Translating gives CASSDLRDLEETQYF.

This rearrangement joins TRBV5-6 to TRBJ2-1; the match to TRBD1 covers 7 bases. The CDR3 extends over 12 amino acids. The J segment lost 6 bases and the V segment lost 6 bases, leaving 3 bases of the junction unmatched. Germline V gene data show CDR1 as SGHDT and CDR2 as YYEEEE. In nucleotides, the CDR3 is TGTGCCAGCACCGGGGACAGCAATGAGCAGTTCTTC. Its translation is CASTGDSNEQFF. Complete variable domain (other parts from reference TRBV5-6 and TRBJ2-1): DAGVTQSPTHLIKTRGQQVTLRCSPKSGHDTVSWYQQALGQGPQFIFQYYEEEERQRGNFPDRFSGHQFPNYSSELNVNALLLGDSALYLCASTGDSNEQFFGPGTRLTVL.

V usage is TRBV27 and J usage is TRBJ2-6; 7 bases line up with TRBD1. V lost 6 bases to trimming and J lost 2 bases; unmatched junction nucleotides: 10. The CDR3 runs 17 residues. The germline V gene encodes CDR1 MNHEY and CDR2 SMNVEV (reference sequence). The CDR3 sequence: CASRLNRGSTGANVLTF. CDR3 coding DNA: TGTGCCAGCAGGCTGAACAGGGGATCGACTGGGGCCAACGTCCTGACTTTC. The full variable domain, with the rest looked up from reference TRBV27 and TRBJ2-6, is EAQVTQNPRYLITVTGKKLTVTCSQNMNHEYMSWYRQDPGLGLRQIYYSMNVEVTDKGDVPEGYKVSRKEKRNFPLILESPSPNQTSLYFCASRLNRGSTGANVLTFGAGSRLTVL.

V is TRBV7-9 and J is TRBJ1-4, with unresolved D. CDR3 length: 14 residues. The germline V and J ends were trimmed by 2 bases and 8 bases, with 12 bases remaining between them. From germline, CDR1 is SEHNR and CDR2 FQNEAQ (reference sequence). The CDR3: CASSLPGRPEKLFF. CDR3 in DNA: TGTGCCAGCAGCTTACCGGGAAGGCCGGAAAAACTGTTTTTT.

The chain uses TRBV11-2 and TRBJ2-6, with D perhaps matching TRBD2 (6 bases). This CDR3 region has 14 residues. The V end was cut by 5 bases, the J end by 8 bases, with 13 bases between. The V gene's germline CDR1 is SGHAT and CDR2 FQNNGV. This CDR3 reads CASSLGAGSNVLTF. The CDR3 DNA reads TGTGCCAGCAGCCTTGGGGCGGGATCCAACGTCCTGACTTTC.

The chain joins TRBV29-1 to TRBJ2-2; a possible D gene is TRBD2 (5 bases). The CDR3 totals 14 residues. V lost 0 bases, J lost 6 bases, and 11 bases lay in between. CDR1 is SQVTM and CDR2 is ANQGSEA in the germline V gene. The CDR3 loop is CSVEDARVSGELFF. Here the CDR3 DNA reads TGCAGCGTTGAAGACGCGAGGGTCTCCGGGGAGCTGTTTTTT.

The chain couples TRBV11-2 to TRBJ2-7, with D possibly TRBD2 on 5 matching bases. V shed 5 bases and J shed 3 bases, with 14 bases lying between them. This CDR3 is built from 14 residues. Germline V gene data show CDR1 as SGHAT and CDR2 as FQNNGV. The CDR3 region has the DNA TGTGCCAGCAGCCTATGGACCGGGAACTACGAGCAGTACTTC. It specifies CASSLWTGNYEQYF.

The chain carries TRBV19 and TRBJ1-2; 9 nucleotides match TRBD1. The germline gives CDR1 LNHDA, CDR2 SQIVND (reference sequence). Germline trimming cut 4 bases from V and 0 bases from J; bases unmatched to any gene: 3. The CDR3 extends over 15 amino acids. DNA for the CDR3: TGTGCCAGTAGTAATACAGGGGGCGCTAACTATGGCTACACCTTC. It translates to CASSNTGGANYGYTF.

The chain carries TRBV23-1 and TRBJ2-3; TRBD1 is a possible D gene (6 bases). TRBV23-1 falls under the ORF class, with uncertain function. The CDR3 sequence is 18 residues long. V shed 0 bases and J shed 3 bases, with 19 bases lying between them. The CDR3 region has the DNA TGCGCCAGCAGTCAATCGTCCCCAAGGACAGCAAAAACAGATACGCAGTATTTT. Translation: CASSQSSPRTAKTDTQYF.

The rearrangement links TRBV5-1 to TRBJ2-2; D is unclear. Per germline, CDR1 SGHRS and CDR2 YFSETQ. The CDR3 loop spans 14 amino acids. The V end lost 4 bases, the J end lost 0 bases, and 7 bases lay between the germline ends. CDR3 DNA sequence: TGCGCCAGCAGCGTAGCAGCGAACACCGGGGAGCTGTTTTTT. This translates into CASSVAANTGELFF.

The rearrangement uses TRBV7-9 and TRBJ1-4; 7 nucleotides line up with TRBD1. The V gene's germline CDR1 is SEHNR and CDR2 FQNEAQ (reference sequence). V trimming: 5 bases; J trimming: 4 bases; junction bases outside the gene matches: 4. The CDR3 consists of 14 residues. The CDR3 coding sequence is TGTGCCAGCAGCCTCCGGGACAGTAATGAAAAACTGTTTTTT. As protein: CASSLRDSNEKLFF.

On this clone: A junction boundary mismatches the germline segment, possibly from a read error. The rearrangement uses TRBV7-7 and TRBJ1-5, with no clear D. Germline V CDR1 and CDR2: SSHAT, FNYEAQ (reference sequence). The CDR3 covers 13 residues. The CDR3 coding sequence is TGTGCTAGCAGCTTAGATATCAATCAGCCCCAGCATTTT. This codes for CASSLDINQPQHF.

The J gene is TRBJ2-7, the V gene TRBV6-5, with 7 bases identical to TRBD1. The CDR3 length is 13 residues. Germline V gene data show CDR1 as MNHEY and CDR2 as SVGAGI. V trimming: 5 bases; J trimming: 2 bases; junction bases outside the gene matches: 3. The CDR3 DNA is TGTGCCAGCAGTACCGGGACAGCCTACGAGCAGTACTTC. Translation: CASSTGTAYEQYF.

The rearrangement uses TRBV7-9 and TRBJ1-6; 9 bases line up with TRBD1. CDR1 and CDR2 (germline): SEHNR, FQNEAQ (reference sequence). CDR3 length: 14 amino acids. Trimming cost V 6 bases and J 5 bases; bases outside gene matches: 2. The CDR3 DNA is TGTGCCAGCAGACAGGGGGCAAATAATTCACCCCTCCACTTT. It is translated as CASRQGANNSPLHF.